The next 29 T cell receptor beta chains were all read from a single sample in a study of shared clonotypes between healthy human individuals (dated by TCRdb to 2018 to 2021). Preparation of the library involved the immunoSEQ multiplex PCR assay. Drawn from immuneACCESS, this table holds only the in-frame rearrangements with V and J called that TCRdb kept. Clones are partly lost; checked studies trace under half to an unresolved V gene and leave the rest unexplained. The sample table contains about 1 million clones; only one count was recorded for approximately 70% of them. The leading ten clones occupy about 1.5% of the sample. The specimen sequenced was memory CD4+ T cells sorted from blood. Per the publication, the cell subset or site label means: CD45RA-negative fraction. The receptors here all came from a man younger than 35 in good health.

The J gene is TRBJ2-7, the V gene TRBV5-1, with 8 bases aligning to TRBD2. The CDR3 loop spans 13 amino acids. Per the germline V gene, CDR1 is SGHRS and CDR2 is YFSETQ. Trimming took 3 bases from V and 2 from J; bases not matched to a gene: 1. Written as DNA, the CDR3 is TGCGCCAGCAGCTCAGCGGGAGCCTACGAGCAGTACTTC. Translated: CASSSAGAYEQYF. Full variable domain (missing parts from reference TRBV5-1 and TRBJ2-7): KAGVTQTPRYLIKTRGQQVTLSCSPISGHRSVSWYQQTPGQGLQFLFEYFSETQRNKGNFPGRFSGRQFSNSRSEMNVSTLELGDSALYLCASSSAGAYEQYFGPGTRLTVT.

This clone was recorded many times. This rearrangement joins TRBV27 to TRBJ2-2; perhaps TRBD1 as D (5 bases). Trimming pared 6 bases from V and 4 bases from J, leaving 12 bases between. The CDR3 is 14 residues long. CDR1 is MNHEY, CDR2 SMNVEV, per germline (reference sequence). The CDR3 DNA reads as TGTGCCAGCAGGAAGGGGCCGGGCACCGGGGAGCTGTTTTTT. Encoded protein: CASRKGPGTGELFF.

V is TRBV6-1 and J is TRBJ2-4, with D possibly being TRBD1 or TRBD2 (5 bases each). CDR3 length: 17 amino acids. Trimming removed 0 bases from V and 6 bases from J, with 18 bases in between. Germline CDR1 and CDR2: MNHNS and SASEGT. CDR3 bases: TGTGCCAGCAGTGAAGCCCCCGGCAGGGAGAGAAGAAACATTCAGTACTTC. Protein product: CASSEAPGRERRNIQYF.

This rearrangement joins TRBV6-1 to TRBJ1-2; 7 positions match TRBD1. The CDR3 extends over 13 amino acids. Germline trimming cut 5 bases from V and 3 bases from J; bases unmatched to any gene: 3. The V gene's germline CDR1 is MNHNS and CDR2 SASEGT. In DNA, the CDR3 is TGTGCCAGCAGTATCGACAGGGACTATGGCTACACCTTC. This gives the protein CASSIDRDYGYTF.

Turning to this clone: This likely traces to a read error, being one base from a far larger clone. The chain links TRBV5-4 to TRBJ2-3; 7 bases are a match to TRBD2. After removal of 2 bases from V and 1 base from J, the junction contained 1 base not matched to a gene. Germline loops: CDR1 SGHNT, CDR2 YYREEE (reference sequence). The CDR3 covers 14 residues. In DNA, the CDR3 is TGTGCCAGCAGCTTCACTAGCGGCACAGATACGCAGTATTTT. It specifies CASSFTSGTDTQYF.

The chain employs TRBV5-1 and TRBJ2-7, with a weak D call TRBD2 (6 bases). The V and J ends lost 4 bases and 7 bases respectively, with 21 bases between them. The CDR3 spans 15 residues. Germline CDR1 reads SGHRS; CDR2 reads YFSETQ. The CDR3 bases are TGCGCCAGCAGCACTTCCGGGACTGGCTGGTGGGAGCAGTACTTC. Protein sequence: CASSTSGTGWWEQYF.

The J gene is TRBJ2-5, the V gene TRBV14; 13 positions agree with TRBD2. Trimming at V came to 2 bases and at J to 2 bases, leaving 2 bases not matched to a gene. CDR3 length: 16 residues. The germline CDR1 and CDR2 sequences are SGHDN and FVKESK. CDR3 coding DNA: TGTGCCAGCAGCCAACCGGGACTAGCGGGGCAAGAGACCCAGTACTTC. Amino acids: CASSQPGLAGQETQYF.

Details on this clone: One end of the junction fails to match germline, which may point to a read error. The rearrangement uses TRBV30 and TRBJ1-1; D might be TRBD1 (6 bases). The germline gives CDR1 GTSNPN, CDR2 SVGIG (reference sequence). CDR3 length: 16 amino acids. CDR3 residues: CAWSVLRGQRNPEAFF. In DNA form, the CDR3 reads TGTGCCTGGAGTGTACTACGGGGGCAAAGGAACCCTGAAGCTTTCTTT.

This clone has a count of ten or more. V and J are TRBV30 and TRBJ1-2; D gene unclear. This CDR3 has 13 residues. V dropped 0 bases and J dropped 7 bases, with 12 bases sitting between them. Germline V CDR1 and CDR2: GTSNPN, SVGIG (reference sequence). The chain's CDR3 is CAWSVSQDSGYTF. The CDR3 coding sequence is TGTGCCTGGAGTGTATCCCAGGACTCTGGCTACACCTTC.

This clone was counted between two and nine times. The chain combines TRBV10-3 with TRBJ1-3; D call uncertain. The CDR3 totals 13 residues. Germline V gene sequence: CDR1 ENHRY, CDR2 SYGVKD. V lost 6 bases to trimming and J lost 4 bases, with 10 bases between them. The CDR3 bases are TGTGCCATCAGAGGTTCTTTGGGAAACACCATATATTTT. It yields the protein CAIRGSLGNTIYF.

The sample holds a few counts of this clone. The chain is built from TRBV5-1 and TRBJ2-3; 9 bases align to TRBD2. The germline V gene has CDR1 SGHRS and CDR2 YFSETQ. The CDR3 contains 15 residues. J gave up 2 bases and V 7 bases, and 8 bases lay outside the gene matches. CDR3 DNA sequence: TGCGCCAGCGAGACTAGCGGAGAGACCACAGATACGCAGTATTTT. Its protein product is CASETSGETTDTQYF.

This clone was counted once. For the CDR3, the DNA is TGTGCCAGCAGCCGACAGTACGAGCAGTACTTC. Amino acid sequence: CASSRQYEQYF. J is TRBJ2-7 and V is TRBV7-2; tentative D call: TRBD1 (5 bases). Germline loops: CDR1 SGHTA, CDR2 FQGNSA. The CDR3 runs to 11 residues. Between the trimmed V and J ends, which lost 5 bases and 4 bases, there was a span of 6 bases.

V is TRBV6-4 and J is TRBJ1-5; a possible D gene is TRBD1 (5 bases). V lost 0 bases to trimming and J lost 6 bases, with 9 bases between them. CDR3 length equals 14 residues. Per germline, CDR1 MRHNA and CDR2 SNTAGT. CDR3 in DNA: TGTGCCAGCAGTGACTCAGGGGCTAGTCAGCCCCAGCATTTT. Its translation: CASSDSGASQPQHF.

The chain carries TRBV5-3 and TRBJ2-1; TRBD2 aligns across 8 bases. TRBV5-3 qualifies as an ORF whose function is uncertain. There are 19 residues in the CDR3. The J segment lost 4 bases and the V segment lost 3 bases, leaving 18 bases of the junction unmatched. The CDR3: CARSSHDRVGTRDYNEQFF. As DNA, the CDR3 is TGTGCCAGAAGCTCTCATGACCGGGTCGGGACTAGGGATTACAATGAGCAGTTCTTC.

The V gene is TRBV6-6, the J gene TRBJ2-1; D call uncertain. CDR3 length equals 13 residues. Trimming removed 0 bases at V and 10 bases at J, with 10 bases between. In germline, CDR1 is MNHNY, CDR2 SVGAGI (reference sequence). The CDR3 here is CASSYSSSNEQFF. DNA of the CDR3: TGTGCCAGCAGTTACTCCTCTTCAAACGAGCAGTTCTTC.

The chain links TRBV2 to TRBJ2-5; 12 bases are a match to TRBD2. V lost 4 bases, J lost 6 bases, and 12 bases stayed unmatched. Germline V CDR1 and CDR2: SNHLY, FYNNEI. The CDR3 has 17 amino acids. The CDR3 region is CASSVTPTSGGGKTQYF. In nucleotides, the CDR3 is TGTGCCAGCAGTGTTACCCCGACTAGCGGGGGCGGAAAGACCCAGTACTTC.

The V call is TRBV2, the J call TRBJ2-2, with TRBD2 matching over 9 bases. V dropped 2 bases and J dropped 6; count of bases not matched to a gene: 7. The CDR3 covers 16 residues. Germline CDR1 and CDR2: SNHLY and FYNNEI. CDR3 sequence reads: CASSEKVRTSAGELFF. CDR3 nucleotide sequence: TGTGCCAGCAGTGAAAAGGTCCGGACTAGCGCCGGGGAGCTGTTTTTT.

The V and J genes are TRBV4-3 and TRBJ1-2; the D gene is possibly TRBD1 (6 bases). Trimming shortened V by 0 bases and J by 8 bases, and 19 bases separated the two germline ends. Looked up from germline, CDR1 is LGHNA and CDR2 is YSLEER. The CDR3 sequence is 16 residues long. CDR3 DNA: TGCGCCAGCAGCCAAGATCGGTCGCAGGGGCCCCAAGGCTACACCTTC. Translation: CASSQDRSQGPQGYTF.

The chain uses TRBV7-3 and TRBJ2-2; D not certain. V was cut by 1 base and J by 0 bases, with 3 bases left in between. Germline V gene sequence: CDR1 SGHTA, CDR2 FQGTGA. The CDR3 spans 14 residues. CDR3 in DNA: TGTGCCAGCAGCTTAAATGCGAACACCGGGGAGCTGTTTTTT. This sequence encodes CASSLNANTGELFF.

The chain uses TRBV7-8 and TRBJ2-2, with D possibly being TRBD1 or TRBD2 (5 bases each). The CDR3 consists of 14 residues. The germline V gene has CDR1 SGHVS and CDR2 FQNEAQ. Between the trimmed V and J ends, which lost 5 bases and 7 bases, there was a span of 14 bases. The CDR3 loop is CASSLGLANGELFF. CDR3 in DNA: TGTGCCAGCAGCCTGGGGCTAGCCAACGGGGAGCTGTTTTTT.

This clone was seen a handful of times. The rearrangement joins TRBV6-5 to TRBJ1-1, with a tentative D call TRBD1 (6 bases). The CDR3 has 15 amino acids. V shed 7 bases and J shed 0 bases, with 15 bases lying between them. Germline V lookup: CDR1 MNHEY, CDR2 SVGAGI. The CDR3 loop reads CASTSGGRVNTEAFF. The DNA for the CDR3 is TGTGCCAGCACCTCGGGGGGCCGGGTGAACACTGAAGCTTTCTTT.

The V call is TRBV11-1, the J call TRBJ2-3; 10 nucleotides align to TRBD2. The V and J ends lost 5 bases and 2 bases, in that order; junction bases with no gene match: 7. The CDR3 sequence is 16 residues long. Looked up from germline, CDR1 is SGHAT and CDR2 is FQDESV (reference sequence). CDR3 in amino acids: CASSVGTSAYTDTQYF. The CDR3 bases are TGTGCCAGCAGCGTCGGGACTAGCGCCTACACAGATACGCAGTATTTT.

The CDR3 loop reads CASVGDIHTEAFF. The CDR3 DNA follows: TGTGCCAGCGTGGGGGATATCCACACTGAAGCTTTCTTT. The chain links TRBV19 to TRBJ1-1; weak D call: TRBD1 (5 bases). Per the germline V gene, CDR1 is LNHDA and CDR2 is SQIVND (reference sequence). V was clipped by 9 bases and J by 3 bases, with 14 bases between them. The CDR3 consists of 13 residues.

The chain links TRBV2 to TRBJ2-1; 14 bases agree with TRBD2. The length of the CDR3 is 16 residues. Losses at the gene ends were 7 bases for V and 7 bases for J; bases not matched to a gene: 9. Germline V gene data show CDR1 as SNHLY and CDR2 as FYNNEI. The CDR3 coding sequence is TGTGCCAGCAAGGGTCCGACTAGCGGGGGGGCTAATGAGCAGTTCTTC. Its translation is CASKGPTSGGANEQFF.

This clone has only one observation. The chain links TRBV30 to TRBJ1-5; D might be TRBD1 (5 bases). CDR3 length: 13 residues. Germline CDR1 is GTSNPN and CDR2 is SVGIG (reference sequence). Deletions cut 2 bases from V and 4 bases from J, with 9 bases between. The CDR3 DNA is TGTGCCTGGAGTAAAAAGGGGAATCAGCCCCAGCATTTT. Its protein product is CAWSKKGNQPQHF.

This clone showed up just a few times. This specimen includes other DNA sequences encoding the same CDR3. The V and J genes are TRBV5-1 and TRBJ2-1, with 9 bases matching TRBD1. J lost 4 bases, V lost 5 bases, and 7 bases had no gene match. This CDR3 region has 15 residues. Germline V lookup: CDR1 SGHRS, CDR2 YFSETQ. This CDR3 is CASSVGQGSYNEQFF. The CDR3 bases are TGCGCCAGCAGTGTGGGACAGGGATCGTACAATGAGCAGTTCTTC. Looking up the rest from reference TRBV5-1 and TRBJ2-1 gives the full variable domain: KAGVTQTPRYLIKTRGQQVTLSCSPISGHRSVSWYQQTPGQGLQFLFEYFSETQRNKGNFPGRFSGRQFSNSRSEMNVSTLELGDSALYLCASSVGQGSYNEQFFGPGTRLTVL.

This clone was found a few times. The chain has TRBV7-3 and TRBJ2-3; D is undetermined. V was pared by 5 bases and J by 0 bases, with 6 bases between. The CDR3 totals 13 residues. CDR1 and CDR2 (germline): SGHTA, FQGTGA. This chain's CDR3 is CASSVLSTDTQYF. DNA for the CDR3: TGTGCCAGCAGCGTCCTGAGCACAGATACGCAGTATTTT. Drawing the rest from reference TRBV7-3 and TRBJ2-3, the complete variable domain is GAGVSQTPSNKVTEKGKYVELRCDPISGHTALYWYRQSLGQGPEFLIYFQGTGAADDSGLPNDRFFAVRPEGSVSTLKIQRTERGDSAVYLCASSVLSTDTQYFGPGTRLTVL.

J is TRBJ1-2 and V is TRBV10-3, with a tentative D call TRBD1 (6 bases). CDR1 is ENHRY, CDR2 SYGVKD, per germline. Trimming pared 7 bases from V and 5 bases from J, leaving 29 bases between. The CDR3 length is 18 residues. As DNA, the CDR3 is TGTGCCATCAAAGGTGCTCAGGGGATCCAGGACGGCGTTTATGGCTACACCTTC. Residues: CAIKGAQGIQDGVYGYTF.

This clone appeared once. Other nucleotide sequences in the sample specify the same CDR3. J is TRBJ2-6 and V is TRBV5-4; no clear D. The germline V and J ends were trimmed by 5 bases and 1 base, with 4 bases remaining between them. The CDR3 length is 13 residues. The germline V gene has CDR1 SGHNT and CDR2 YYREEE (reference sequence). The CDR3 nucleotides read TGTGCCAGCAGGCGTTCTGGGGCCAACGTCCTGACTTTC. This translates into CASRRSGANVLTF.